The sequence of this T cell receptor beta chain was determined in a study of brain T cells in children with intractable seizures. Study-wide points: Viral specificity was inferred only from CDR3 similarity; HCMV serostatus was unknown.

V gave up 3 bases and J gave up 1 base; unmatched junction bases: 9. The CDR3 contains 16 residues. Germline-derived CDR1 and CDR2 are KGHSH and LQKENI. Profiled with immunoSEQ multiplex PCR; TCRdb holds only in-frame clones, not every one. This sample carries fewer than 150,000 clones, approximately 94% of them seen once, and the ten largest clones take 3.8%. Sequencing was limited to surgery cases with top T cell transcript signatures in brain tissue. Before surgery, patients took at least one anti-epileptic drug. With regard to this clone: The antigen is unknown.

This specimen was peripheral blood, taken at surgery. This clonotype was sampled from a boy younger than two with hemimegalencephaly and intractable seizures. The chain couples TRBV18 to TRBJ2-7; 7 nucleotides align to TRBD1. CDR3 residues: CASSPLRDRLSYEQYF. CDR3 in DNA: TGTGCCAGCTCACCCCTCCGGGACAGATTATCCTACGAGCAGTACTTC.